Below are 23 T cell receptor beta chains sequenced from a single sample in a study of cytomegalovirus exposure and HLA in healthy donors. Researchers ran the PCR with 60 Vbeta and 13 Jbeta primers. This table comes from immunoSEQ multiplex PCR, and its TCRdb copy is limited to in-frame clones, with some not included. The sample lists some 150,000 clones, more than 75% occurring once. The sample consisted of PBMCs. These receptors were collected from a man aged 18 to 30 in good health and CMV-seronegative.

Only a few counts were recorded for this clone. This chain uses TRBV2 with TRBJ2-7; tentatively, D is TRBD1 (6 bases). V dropped 6 bases and J dropped 0 bases, with 15 bases sitting between them. Germline lookup yields CDR1 SNHLY and CDR2 FYNNEI. The CDR3 consists of 15 residues. CDR3 in DNA: TGTGCCAGCAGCCCGCCGGGACATAACTCCTACGAGCAGTACTTC. Protein product: CASSPPGHNSYEQYF.

The gene calls are TRBV9 and TRBJ1-1, with TRBD1 identical over 7 bases. The J segment lost 5 bases and the V segment lost 3 bases, leaving 4 bases of the junction unmatched. The CDR3 is 13 amino acids. CDR1 and CDR2 (germline): SGDLS, YYNGEE. The CDR3 region has the DNA TGTGCCAGCAGCGCCCCAGGGGGGACTGAAGCTTTCTTT. This translates into CASSAPGGTEAFF.

This sequence joins TRBV27 and TRBJ1-5, with D maybe TRBD1 (5 bases). The CDR3 has 13 residues. The V and J ends lost 4 bases and 7 bases respectively, with 11 bases between them. Germline-derived CDR1 and CDR2 are MNHEY and SMNVEV (reference sequence). CDR3 protein: CASSSRRGQPQHF. The CDR3 DNA follows: TGTGCCAGCAGTTCCCGACGGGGGCAGCCCCAGCATTTT.

The rearrangement joins TRBV28 to TRBJ2-6, with D possibly matching TRBD1 (5 bases). Germline V gives CDR1 MDHEN, CDR2 SYDVKM. V lost 4 bases to trimming and J lost 6 bases, with 7 bases between them. The CDR3 runs 13 residues. In nucleotides, the CDR3 is TGTGCCAGCAGTTCCAGGGTGGCCAACGTCCTGACTTTC. Protein product: CASSSRVANVLTF.

Concerning this clone itself: Other DNA sequences in this specimen translate into the identical CDR3. In DNA form, the CDR3 reads TGTGCCAGCTCACCGGGACAGGGGGAGACCCAGTACTTC. This gives the protein CASSPGQGETQYF. This rearrangement joins TRBV18 to TRBJ2-5, with TRBD1 matching 10 bases. The ends lost 3 bases at V and 5 bases at J; junction bases unmatched: 0. This CDR3 has 13 residues. The germline V gene has CDR1 KGHSH and CDR2 LQKENI.

The chain is built from TRBV13 and TRBJ1-1; the match to TRBD1 covers 8 bases. From germline, CDR1 is PRHDT and CDR2 FYEKMQ (reference sequence). Germline trimming cut 4 bases from V and 2 bases from J; bases unmatched to any gene: 12. This CDR3 has 17 amino acids. Here the CDR3 reads CASSSPTGEMENTEAFF. Here the CDR3 DNA reads TGTGCCAGCAGCTCGCCGACAGGGGAGATGGAAAACACTGAAGCTTTCTTT. Variable domain in full (rest from reference TRBV13 and TRBJ1-1): AAGVIQSPRHLIKEKRETATLKCYPIPRHDTVYWYQQGPGQDPQFLISFYEKMQSDKGSIPDRFSAQQFSDYHSELNMSSLELGDSALYFCASSSPTGEMENTEAFFGQGTRLTVV.

The chain is built from TRBV6-6 and TRBJ2-7, with D possibly matching TRBD1 (8 bases). In germline, CDR1 is MNHNY, CDR2 SVGAGI (reference sequence). This CDR3 region has 15 residues. V lost 0 bases and J 4 bases, leaving 13 bases between the germline ends. The CDR3: CASSYSIQGGYEQYF. As DNA, the CDR3 is TGTGCCAGCAGTTACTCGATACAGGGGGGGTACGAGCAGTACTTC.

V and J are TRBV28 and TRBJ2-5; weak D call: TRBD1 (6 bases). Trimming removed 5 bases from V and 11 bases from J, with 15 bases in between. The CDR3 extends over 12 amino acids. Germline V lookup: CDR1 MDHEN, CDR2 SYDVKM. As DNA, the CDR3 is TGTGCCAGCAGTCTCCAACAGGGTTCTCAGTACTTC. Amino acid sequence: CASSLQQGSQYF.

The chain couples TRBV5-4 to TRBJ2-2; TRBD2 might be the D (5 bases). The V end lost 2 bases, the J end lost 8 bases, and 16 bases lay between the germline ends. The germline V gene has CDR1 SGHNT and CDR2 YYREEE (reference sequence). The CDR3 loop spans 15 amino acids. As DNA, the CDR3 is TGTGCCAGCAGCTTCAGTTATTCGCGGGCTGGGGAGCTGTTTTTT. It is translated as CASSFSYSRAGELFF.

The chain recombines TRBV19 with TRBJ2-5; no firm D call. Germline CDR1 and CDR2: LNHDA and SQIVND (reference sequence). The length of the CDR3 is 14 residues. V dropped 1 base and J dropped 7 bases, with 13 bases sitting between them. CDR3 coding DNA: TGTGCCAGTAGTATAGTCCCCCCACCAGGGACCCAGTACTTC. Translating it yields CASSIVPPPGTQYF.

This chain joins TRBV18 and TRBJ2-3; D may be TRBD1 (6 bases). Germline-derived CDR1 and CDR2 are KGHSH and LQKENI. Trimming left V 6 bases short and J 0 bases short, with 13 bases between. The CDR3 extends over 15 amino acids. CDR3 in amino acids: CASSGTMASTDTQYF. CDR3 in DNA: TGTGCCAGCTCTGGGACAATGGCTAGCACAGATACGCAGTATTTT.

V is TRBV27 and J is TRBJ2-7, with a tentative D call TRBD1 (6 bases). The ends were cut back, 4 bases at V and 2 bases at J, with 12 bases in the middle. This CDR3 spans 14 amino acids. Per the germline V gene, CDR1 is MNHEY and CDR2 is SMNVEV (reference sequence). The CDR3 region is CASSSRDITYEQYF. DNA of the CDR3: TGTGCCAGCAGTTCAAGGGACATAACCTACGAGCAGTACTTC.

The rearrangement uses TRBV7-5 and TRBJ2-7; the table's D gene call, TRBD2, was not cross checked with the DNA. TRBV7-5 is described as a pseudogene. The CDR3 has 18 amino acids. The CDR3 DNA follows: TGTGTCAGAAGCTTAAATAGGGAAGCAGGTACTAGCTCCTACGAGCAGTACTTC. As protein: CVRSLNREAGTSSYEQYF.

In this sample, this clone turned up a few times. The V gene is TRBV5-6, the J gene TRBJ1-1; no firm D call. Germline CDR1 reads SGHDT; CDR2 reads YYEEEE. CDR3 length: 13 amino acids. Trimming took off 2 bases at V and 6 bases at J, with 11 bases between the two ends. DNA for the CDR3: TGTGCCAGCAGCTTTGTTCTAGATCCTGAAGCTTTCTTT. It translates to CASSFVLDPEAFF.

For this clone: The junction departs from the called germline gene at one end, perhaps through a read error. The V gene is TRBV4-1, the J gene TRBJ2-2; 8 positions match TRBD1. The CDR3 is made up of 16 amino acids. From germline, CDR1 is MGHRA and CDR2 YSYEKL. The CDR3, as DNA: TGCGCCGGCAGCCTGACACAGGGGGTAGAAACCGGGGCGCTGTTTTTT. Translation gives CAGSLTQGVETGALFF.

V is TRBV7-2 and J is TRBJ2-7; D might be TRBD1 (6 bases). The V end was cut by 5 bases, the J end by 6 bases, with 17 bases between. CDR1 and CDR2 (germline): SGHTA, FQGNSA. The CDR3 covers 14 residues. The CDR3, as DNA: TGTGCCAGCAGCCCCCAGCAGGGGACCGGCGAGCAGTACTTC. Protein: CASSPQQGTGEQYF.

This chain joins TRBV6-5 and TRBJ2-7; TRBD1 matches at 8 bases. The trim removed 6 bases at V and 4 bases at J, leaving 8 bases unmatched. The germline gives CDR1 MNHEY, CDR2 SVGAGI. The CDR3 runs to 14 residues. The DNA of the CDR3 is TGTGCCAGCAGACCCGGGACAGGTACATACGAGCAGTACTTC. Translating gives CASRPGTGTYEQYF.

The chain joins TRBV6-1 to TRBJ1-5, with D perhaps TRBD1 (6 bases). V was trimmed by 2 bases and J by 5 bases, leaving 7 bases between them. CDR1 MNHNS and CDR2 SASEGT come from the germline V gene. CDR3 length: 13 amino acids. The CDR3, as DNA: TGTGCCAGCAGTGAAACAGGGCATCAGCCCCAGCATTTT. Translation gives CASSETGHQPQHF.

J is TRBJ2-1 and V is TRBV19; 10 nucleotides match TRBD2. CDR3 length: 15 residues. From germline, CDR1 is LNHDA and CDR2 SQIVND (reference sequence). The V segment lost 5 bases and the J segment 3 bases; nucleotides outside the gene matches: 4. The CDR3 sequence: CASSVLAGSYNEQFF. In DNA form, the CDR3 reads TGTGCCAGTAGTGTACTAGCGGGGAGCTACAATGAGCAGTTCTTC.

This clone was counted a few times. Here the CDR3 reads CASSLGRLGETQYF. In nucleotides, the CDR3 is TGTGCCAGCAGCTTAGGCCGACTAGGAGAGACCCAGTACTTC. The J gene is TRBJ2-5, the V gene TRBV5-6; maybe TRBD2 (6 bases). The CDR3 runs 14 residues. V lost 2 bases to trimming and J lost 4 bases, with 12 bases between them. The V gene's germline CDR1 is SGHDT and CDR2 YYEEEE.

The gene calls are TRBV5-4 and TRBJ2-1; no firm D call. The CDR3 is made up of 15 amino acids. Germline assignment: CDR1 SGHNT and CDR2 YYREEE (reference sequence). Trimming took off 0 bases at V and 7 bases at J, with 14 bases between the two ends. The CDR3: CASSLVAVLGNEQFF. For the CDR3, the DNA is TGTGCCAGCAGCTTGGTAGCTGTCCTTGGGAATGAGCAGTTCTTC.

This chain joins TRBV28 and TRBJ1-2; 7 nucleotides agree with TRBD1. Losses at the gene ends were 4 bases for V and 6 bases for J; bases not matched to a gene: 8. The CDR3 runs to 14 residues. Germline lookup yields CDR1 MDHEN and CDR2 SYDVKM. CDR3 nucleotides: TGTGCCAGCAGTTCAGACAGGGCCTCTCATGGCTACACCTTC. This gives the protein CASSSDRASHGYTF.

The chain carries TRBV2 and TRBJ2-1, with 8 bases identical to TRBD2. The V gene's germline CDR1 is SNHLY and CDR2 FYNNEI. V lost 5 bases and J lost 6; bases outside the gene matches: 6. CDR3 length equals 14 residues. This CDR3 reads CASSIAGRVNEQFF. For the CDR3, the DNA is TGTGCCAGCAGTATCGCCGGGAGGGTCAATGAGCAGTTCTTC. The full variable domain, rest sourced from reference TRBV2 and TRBJ2-1, is EPEVTQTPSHQVTQMGQEVILRCVPISNHLYFYWYRQILGQKVEFLVSFYNNEISEKSEIFDDQFSVERPDGSNFTLKIRSTKLEDSAMYFCASSIAGRVNEQFFGPGTRLTVL.